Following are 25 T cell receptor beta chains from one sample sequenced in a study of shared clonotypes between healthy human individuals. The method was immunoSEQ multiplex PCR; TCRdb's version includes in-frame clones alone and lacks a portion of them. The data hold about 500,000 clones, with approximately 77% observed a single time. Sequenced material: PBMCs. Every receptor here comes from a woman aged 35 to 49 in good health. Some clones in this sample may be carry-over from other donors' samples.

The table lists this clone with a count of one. CDR3 loop: CASSTLRPEKLFF. CDR3 DNA: TGTGCCAGTAGTACCCTTCGACCGGAAAAACTGTTTTTT. This sequence joins TRBV19 and TRBJ1-4, with D unresolved. Germline-derived CDR1 and CDR2 are LNHDA and SQIVND (reference sequence). The CDR3 contains 13 residues. The V end was cut by 4 bases, the J end by 8 bases, with 11 bases between.

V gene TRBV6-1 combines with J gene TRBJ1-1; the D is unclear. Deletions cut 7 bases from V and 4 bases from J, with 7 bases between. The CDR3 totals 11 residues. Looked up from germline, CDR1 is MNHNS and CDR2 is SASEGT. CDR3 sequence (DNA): TGTGCCAGCAAGGACCTCACTGAAGCTTTCTTT. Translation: CASKDLTEAFF.

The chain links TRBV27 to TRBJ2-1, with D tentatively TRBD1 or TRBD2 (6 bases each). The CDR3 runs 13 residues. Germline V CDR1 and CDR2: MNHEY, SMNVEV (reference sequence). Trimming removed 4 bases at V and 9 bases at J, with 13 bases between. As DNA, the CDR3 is TGTGCCAGCAGTTCCCGCCCGGGGGCTGAGCAGTTCTTC. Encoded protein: CASSSRPGAEQFF.

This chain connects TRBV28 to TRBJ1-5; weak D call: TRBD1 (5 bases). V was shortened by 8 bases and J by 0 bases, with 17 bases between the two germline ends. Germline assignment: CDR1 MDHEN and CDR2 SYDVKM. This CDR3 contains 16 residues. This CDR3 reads CASSRQRLYSNQPQHF. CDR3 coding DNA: TGTGCCAGCTCAAGACAGAGACTTTATAGCAATCAGCCCCAGCATTTT.

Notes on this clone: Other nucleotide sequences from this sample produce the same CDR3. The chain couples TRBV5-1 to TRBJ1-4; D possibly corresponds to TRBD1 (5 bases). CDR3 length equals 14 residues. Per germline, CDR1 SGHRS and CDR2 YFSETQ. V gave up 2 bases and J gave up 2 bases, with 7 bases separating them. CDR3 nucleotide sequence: TGCGCCAGCAGCTTCGGGGGGACTAATGAAAAACTGTTTTTT. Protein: CASSFGGTNEKLFF.

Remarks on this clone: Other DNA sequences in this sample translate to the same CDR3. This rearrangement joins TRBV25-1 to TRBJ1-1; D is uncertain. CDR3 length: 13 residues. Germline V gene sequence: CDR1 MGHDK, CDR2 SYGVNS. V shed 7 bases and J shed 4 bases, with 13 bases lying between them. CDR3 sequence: CASIHAGSTEAFF. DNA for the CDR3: TGTGCCAGCATCCATGCGGGGAGCACTGAAGCTTTCTTT.

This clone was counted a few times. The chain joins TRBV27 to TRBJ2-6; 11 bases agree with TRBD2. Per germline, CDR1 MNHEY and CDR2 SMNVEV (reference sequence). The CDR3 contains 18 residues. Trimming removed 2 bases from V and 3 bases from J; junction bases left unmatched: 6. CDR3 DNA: TGTGCCAGCAGTTTACGACTAGCGGGGTTTATTGGGGCCAACGTCCTGACTTTC. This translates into CASSLRLAGFIGANVLTF.

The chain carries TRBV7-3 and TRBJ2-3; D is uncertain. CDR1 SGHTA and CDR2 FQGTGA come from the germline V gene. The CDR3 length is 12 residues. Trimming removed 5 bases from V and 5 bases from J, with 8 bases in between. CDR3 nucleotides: TGTGCCAGCAGCGCCGTCGGAGATACGCAGTATTTT. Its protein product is CASSAVGDTQYF.

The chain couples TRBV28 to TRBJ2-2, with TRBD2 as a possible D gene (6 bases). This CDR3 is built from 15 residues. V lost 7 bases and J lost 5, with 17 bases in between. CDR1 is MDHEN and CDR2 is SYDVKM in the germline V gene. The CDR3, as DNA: TGTGCCAGCAAGCGCGGCGGTGGAGGGACCGGGGAGCTGTTTTTT. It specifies CASKRGGGGTGELFF. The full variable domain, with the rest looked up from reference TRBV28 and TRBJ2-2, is DVKVTQSSRYLVKRTGEKVFLECVQDMDHENMFWYRQDPGLGLRLIYFSYDVKMKEKGDIPEGYSVSREKKERFSLILESASTNQTSMYLCASKRGGGGTGELFFGEGSRLTVL.

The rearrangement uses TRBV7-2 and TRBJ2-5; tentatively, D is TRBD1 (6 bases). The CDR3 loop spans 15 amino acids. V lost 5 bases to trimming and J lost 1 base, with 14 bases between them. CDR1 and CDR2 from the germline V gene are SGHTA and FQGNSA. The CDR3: CASSLLSTGQETQYF. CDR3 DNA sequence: TGTGCCAGCAGCCTACTTTCGACAGGCCAAGAGACCCAGTACTTC. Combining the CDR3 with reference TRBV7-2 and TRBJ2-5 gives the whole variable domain GAGVSQSPSNKVTEKGKDVELRCDPISGHTALYWYRQSLGQGLEFLIYFQGNSAPDKSGLPSDRFSAERTGGSVSTLTIQRTQQEDSAVYLCASSLLSTGQETQYFGPGTRLLVL.

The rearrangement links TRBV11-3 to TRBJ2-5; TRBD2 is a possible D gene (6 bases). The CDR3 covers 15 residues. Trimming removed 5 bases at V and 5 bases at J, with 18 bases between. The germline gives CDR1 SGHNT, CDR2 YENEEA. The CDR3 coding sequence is TGTGCCAGCAGCATAAGGGGACTCGCAGAGGAGACCCAGTACTTC. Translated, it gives CASSIRGLAEETQYF.

CDR3: CASSLSAGSDTEAFF. In nucleotides, the CDR3 is TGCGCCAGCAGCTTATCTGCAGGGTCGGACACTGAAGCTTTCTTT. The rearrangement links TRBV5-1 to TRBJ1-1; D is perhaps TRBD1 (5 bases). The ends were cut back, 2 bases at V and 3 bases at J, with 14 bases in the middle. The germline gives CDR1 SGHRS, CDR2 YFSETQ. The CDR3 is 15 residues long. The complete variable domain, with remaining parts taken from reference TRBV5-1 and TRBJ1-1, reads KAGVTQTPRYLIKTRGQQVTLSCSPISGHRSVSWYQQTPGQGLQFLFEYFSETQRNKGNFPGRFSGRQFSNSRSEMNVSTLELGDSALYLCASSLSAGSDTEAFFGQGTRLTVV.

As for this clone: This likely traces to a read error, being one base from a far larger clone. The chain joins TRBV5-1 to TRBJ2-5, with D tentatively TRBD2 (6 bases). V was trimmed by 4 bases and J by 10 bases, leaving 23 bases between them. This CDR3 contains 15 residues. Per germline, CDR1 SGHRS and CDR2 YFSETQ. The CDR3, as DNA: TGCGCCAGCAGCACCTCATTCGGGGGTGGAAGGGGCCAGTACTTC. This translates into CASSTSFGGGRGQYF.

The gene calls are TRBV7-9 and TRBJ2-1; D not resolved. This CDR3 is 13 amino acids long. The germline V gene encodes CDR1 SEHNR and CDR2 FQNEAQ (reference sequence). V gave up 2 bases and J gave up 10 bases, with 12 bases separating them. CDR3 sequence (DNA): TGTGCCAGCAGCTTATCGGCGGTGAGGGAGCAGTTCTTC. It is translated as CASSLSAVREQFF.

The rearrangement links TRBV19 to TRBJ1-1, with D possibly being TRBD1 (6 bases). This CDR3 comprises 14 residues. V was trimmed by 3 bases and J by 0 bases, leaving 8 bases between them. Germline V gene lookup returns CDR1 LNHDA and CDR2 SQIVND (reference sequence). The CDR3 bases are TGTGCCAGTAGTATCGGACAGATGAACACTGAAGCTTTCTTT. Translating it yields CASSIGQMNTEAFF.

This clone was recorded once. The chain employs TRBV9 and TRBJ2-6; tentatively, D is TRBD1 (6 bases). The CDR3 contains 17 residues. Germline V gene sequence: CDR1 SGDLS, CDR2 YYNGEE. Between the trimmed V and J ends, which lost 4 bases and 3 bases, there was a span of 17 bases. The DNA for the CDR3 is TGTGCCAGCAGCCCCCGGAAGGGGACAATTGGGGCCAACGTCCTGACTTTC. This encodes CASSPRKGTIGANVLTF.

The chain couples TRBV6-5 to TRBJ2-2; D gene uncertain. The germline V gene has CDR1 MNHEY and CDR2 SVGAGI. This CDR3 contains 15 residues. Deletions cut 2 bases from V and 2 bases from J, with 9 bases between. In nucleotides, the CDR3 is TGTGCCAGCAGTTACACCCGGTCAAACACCGGGGAGCTGTTTTTT. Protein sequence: CASSYTRSNTGELFF.

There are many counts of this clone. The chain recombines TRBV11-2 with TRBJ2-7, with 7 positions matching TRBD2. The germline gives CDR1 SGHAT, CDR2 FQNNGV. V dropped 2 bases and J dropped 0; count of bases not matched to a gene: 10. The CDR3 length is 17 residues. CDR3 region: CASSLIWDYTSSYEQYF. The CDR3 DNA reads TGTGCCAGCAGCTTAATATGGGACTATACAAGCTCCTACGAGCAGTACTTC. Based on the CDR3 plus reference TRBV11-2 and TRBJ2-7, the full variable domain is EAGVAQSPRYKIIEKRQSVAFWCNPISGHATLYWYQQILGQGPKLLIQFQNNGVVDDSQLPKDRFSAERLKGVDSTLKIQPAKLEDSAVYLCASSLIWDYTSSYEQYFGPGTRLTVT.

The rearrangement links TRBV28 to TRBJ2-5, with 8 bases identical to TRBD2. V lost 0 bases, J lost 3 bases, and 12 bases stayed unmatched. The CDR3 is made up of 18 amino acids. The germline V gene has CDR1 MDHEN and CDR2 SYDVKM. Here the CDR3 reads CASSLWASGRQLEETQYF. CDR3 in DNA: TGTGCCAGCAGTTTATGGGCTAGCGGGCGACAATTGGAAGAGACCCAGTACTTC.

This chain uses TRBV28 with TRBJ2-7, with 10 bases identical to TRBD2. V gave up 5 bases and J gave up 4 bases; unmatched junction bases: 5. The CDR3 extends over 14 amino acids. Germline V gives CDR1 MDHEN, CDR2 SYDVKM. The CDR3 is CASSPSGRAYEQYF. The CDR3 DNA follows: TGTGCCAGCAGTCCCAGCGGGAGGGCTTACGAGCAGTACTTC.

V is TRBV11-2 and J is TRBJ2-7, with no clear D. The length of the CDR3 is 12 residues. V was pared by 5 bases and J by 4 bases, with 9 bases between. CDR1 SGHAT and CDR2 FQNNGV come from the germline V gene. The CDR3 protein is CASSEGDYEQYF. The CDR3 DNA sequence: TGTGCCAGCAGCGAAGGTGATTACGAGCAGTACTTC. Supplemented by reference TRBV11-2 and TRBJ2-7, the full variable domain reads EAGVAQSPRYKIIEKRQSVAFWCNPISGHATLYWYQQILGQGPKLLIQFQNNGVVDDSQLPKDRFSAERLKGVDSTLKIQPAKLEDSAVYLCASSEGDYEQYFGPGTRLTVT.

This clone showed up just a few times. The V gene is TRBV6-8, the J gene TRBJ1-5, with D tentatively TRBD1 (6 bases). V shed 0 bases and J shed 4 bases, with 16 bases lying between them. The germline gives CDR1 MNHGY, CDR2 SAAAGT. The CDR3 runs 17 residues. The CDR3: CASSYSTGRGGNQPQHF. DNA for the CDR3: TGTGCCAGCAGTTACTCGACAGGCAGGGGAGGGAATCAGCCCCAGCATTTT.

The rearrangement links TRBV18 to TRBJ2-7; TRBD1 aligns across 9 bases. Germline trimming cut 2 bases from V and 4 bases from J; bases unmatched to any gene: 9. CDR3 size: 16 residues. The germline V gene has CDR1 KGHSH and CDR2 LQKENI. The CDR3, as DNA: TGTGCCAGCTCACCAACCGGGACAGGGAATAAGTACGAGCAGTACTTC. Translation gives CASSPTGTGNKYEQYF.

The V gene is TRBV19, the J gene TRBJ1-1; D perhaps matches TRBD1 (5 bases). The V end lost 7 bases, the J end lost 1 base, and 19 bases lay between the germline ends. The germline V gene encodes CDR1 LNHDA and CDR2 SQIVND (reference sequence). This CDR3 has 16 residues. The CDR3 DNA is TGTGCCAGTACACTTTCCCATGGGGCAGGGAACACTGAAGCTTTCTTT. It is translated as CASTLSHGAGNTEAFF. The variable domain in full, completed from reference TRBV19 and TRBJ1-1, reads DGGITQSPKYLFRKEGQNVTLSCEQNLNHDAMYWYRQDPGQGLRLIYYSQIVNDFQKGDIAEGYSVSREKKESFPLTVTSAQKNPTAFYLCASTLSHGAGNTEAFFGQGTRLTVV.

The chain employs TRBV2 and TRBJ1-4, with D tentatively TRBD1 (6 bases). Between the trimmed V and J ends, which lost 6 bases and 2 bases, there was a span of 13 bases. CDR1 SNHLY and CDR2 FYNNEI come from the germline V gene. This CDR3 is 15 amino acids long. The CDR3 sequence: CASRPTGMTNEKLFF. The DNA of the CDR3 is TGTGCCAGCAGGCCCACAGGGATGACTAATGAAAAACTGTTTTTT.